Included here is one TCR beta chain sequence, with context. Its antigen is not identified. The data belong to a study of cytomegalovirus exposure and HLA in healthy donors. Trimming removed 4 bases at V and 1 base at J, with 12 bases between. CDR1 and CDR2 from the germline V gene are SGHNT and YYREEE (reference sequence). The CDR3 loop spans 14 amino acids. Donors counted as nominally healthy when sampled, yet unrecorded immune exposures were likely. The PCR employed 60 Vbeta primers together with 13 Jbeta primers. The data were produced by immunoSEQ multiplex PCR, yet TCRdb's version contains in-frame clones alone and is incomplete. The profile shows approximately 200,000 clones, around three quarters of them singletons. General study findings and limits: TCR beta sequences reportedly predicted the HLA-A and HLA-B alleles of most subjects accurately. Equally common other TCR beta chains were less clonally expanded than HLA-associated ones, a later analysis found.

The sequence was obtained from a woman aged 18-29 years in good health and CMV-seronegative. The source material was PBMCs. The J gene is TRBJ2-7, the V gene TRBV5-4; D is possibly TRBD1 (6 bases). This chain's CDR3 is CASSPPGASYEQYF. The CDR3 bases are TGTGCCAGCAGCCCACCAGGGGCATCCTACGAGCAGTACTTC.